These T cell receptor beta chains were read from a single sample in a study of blood T cells in healthy people across ages. TCRdb independently ran MiXCR on the 5' RACE reads; one entry per CDR3 protein. This sample carries over 950,000 distinct CDR3 sequences, just over 50% of them seen once, and the ten largest clones take about 22%. Material for sequencing was blood. The receptors were gathered from a woman in her sixties or seventies in good health. The CDR3 runs from the conserved cysteine through the conserved F or W. The order of the fields is J gene, clone size, D gene, V gene, CDR3 DNA, CDR3 protein. D genes are given only for firm matches. Size is omitted from some rows. Given values are once, few, many or a class for expanded clones.

>TRBJ1-6|.|TRBD1|TRBV28
TGTGCCAGCAGTTTACCGGGACAGCCTCCACCCCTCCACTTT
CASSLPGQPPPLHF
>TRBJ2-6|.|.|TRBV5-1
TGCGCCAGCAGCAACCCTTACCCACAGGGCTCTGGGGCCAACGTCCTGACTTTC
CASSNPYPQGSGANVLTF
>TRBJ2-4|.|TRBD2|TRBV28
TGTGCCAGCAGTTTCCACCTCGAGGCGGGGGGAAACATTCAGTACTTC
CASSFHLEAGGNIQYF
>TRBJ1-1|few|.|TRBV20-1
TGCAGTGCTCCAAAGTCCGGAGGACTGACTGAAGCTTTCTTT
CSAPKSGGLTEAFF
>TRBJ2-1|.|.|TRBV5-4
TGTGCCAGCAGCTTCCAGGGTAGAAGAGAGACCCAGTTCTTC
CASSFQGRRETQFF
>TRBJ1-6|.|.|TRBV12-3/TRBV12-4
TGTGCCAGCAGTTCGACGGTGAATTCACCCCTCCACTTT
CASSSTVNSPLHF
>TRBJ2-7|.|.|TRBV25-1
TGTGCCAGCACCGACCCTAGGACAGAAATCTACGAGCAGTACTTC
CASTDPRTEIYEQYF
>TRBJ1-2|.|.|TRBV7-2
TGTGCCAGCAGCTTAGGGGGGTTGGGTATGGGCTACACCTTC
CASSLGGLGMGYTF
>TRBJ2-1|.|TRBD2|TRBV7-9
TGTGCCAGCTTTCCGGGGACTAGCGTCAATGAGCAGTTCTTC
CASFPGTSVNEQFF
>TRBJ2-7|.|TRBD2|TRBV12-3/TRBV12-4
TGTGCCAGAAATAAAGGTGGGACGAACAGACTAGCGGGAGTTCACTACGAGCAGTACTTC
CARNKGGTNRLAGVHYEQYF
>TRBJ2-7|few|TRBD2|TRBV7-9
TGTGCCAGCAGCTTTTTTAGCGGGAATGAAGTACCTTACTACGAGCAGTACTTC
CASSFFSGNEVPYYEQYF
>TRBJ2-3|few|.|TRBV12-3/TRBV12-4
TGTGCCAGCGGGGGGTGGGACACAGATACGCAGTATTTT
CASGGWDTDTQYF
>TRBJ2-7|.|TRBD2|TRBV6-6
TGTGCCAGCAGTTATACTCGGACTAGTTACGAGCAGTACTTC
CASSYTRTSYEQYF
>TRBJ1-3|.|.|TRBV28
TGTGCCAGCATCCCCCAGACAGGCAAAATTGATGGAGGAAACACCATATATTTT
CASIPQTGKIDGGNTIYF
>TRBJ2-7|.|.|TRBV20-1
TGCAGTGCTAAGGCAGGGGCCTCCTACGAGCAGTACTTC
CSAKAGASYEQYF
>TRBJ2-5|.|.|TRBV7-9
TGTGCCAGCAGCTTAGGAGGCGGTCCGGGGACCCAGTACTTC
CASSLGGGPGTQYF
>TRBJ2-3|many|TRBD1|TRBV24-1
TGTGCCACCAGTGGGAGCATGGGGACAGGCACAGATACGCAGTATTTT
CATSGSMGTGTDTQYF
>TRBJ1-2|.|TRBD1|TRBV20-1
TGCAGTGCGCTTGACCGGGACAGGGGCATTTTAGATGGCTACACCTTC
CSALDRDRGILDGYTF
>TRBJ2-1|.|.|TRBV20-1
TGCAGTGCTAGAGTTGGTGCCACCGGCTCCTACAATGAGCAGTTCTTC
CSARVGATGSYNEQFF
>TRBJ2-7|.|.|TRBV7-2
TGTGCCAGCAGCTTAGAAGCCAGGAGGGCCCACTACGAGCAGTACTTC
CASSLEARRAHYEQYF
>TRBJ1-3|.|.|TRBV6-6
TGTGCCAGCAGGACGGACAGCTCTGGAAACACCATATATTTT
CASRTDSSGNTIYF
>TRBJ2-7|few|.|TRBV7-2
TGTGCCAGCAGCTTAGATGCACAAACCACCTACGAGCAGTACTTC
CASSLDAQTTYEQYF
>TRBJ2-7|.|TRBD2|TRBV18
TGTGCCAGCTCATCCCAGGGACTAGCGGGAGGCGAGCAGTACTTC
CASSSQGLAGGEQYF
>TRBJ2-7|.|TRBD2|TRBV10-3
TGTGCCATTAGGACTAGCGGGAGTGGTGAGACCAAGTACTTC
CAIRTSGSGETKYF
>TRBJ1-1|.|.|TRBV3-1
TGTGCCAGCAGCCAACCTATCTGGATGGGCGGAACTGAAGCTTTCTTT
CASSQPIWMGGTEAFF
>TRBJ2-7|few|.|TRBV7-9
TGTGCCAGCACCCGGGCGATCCCCCCCTACGAGCAGTACTTC
CASTRAIPPYEQYF
>TRBJ2-7|few|.|TRBV9
TGTGCCAGCAGCGTAGTAGTTGAATCCTACGAGCAGTACTTC
CASSVVVESYEQYF
>TRBJ1-2|.|TRBD1|TRBV2
TGTGCCAGCAGTGAATTTTCGGGACAGGAGATCTATGGCTACACCTTC
CASSEFSGQEIYGYTF
>TRBJ2-1|.|TRBD2|TRBV6-4
TGTGCCAGCAGGGGGACTAGCGGGAGGTATGAGCAGTTCTTC
CASRGTSGRYEQFF
>TRBJ1-1|many|.|TRBV29-1
TGCAGCGTTGCAGGGGTAGGAACTGAAGCTTTCTTT
CSVAGVGTEAFF
>TRBJ2-3|few|.|TRBV12-3/TRBV12-4
TGTGCCAGCAGCACGTACCTTGGAGATACGCAGTATTTT
CASSTYLGDTQYF
>TRBJ1-2|.|TRBD1|TRBV20-1
TGCAGTGCTAGAGATGACAGGGGCTATGGCTACACCTTC
CSARDDRGYGYTF
>TRBJ1-5|.|.|TRBV20-1
TGCAGTGCTAGAGACCGCCTGAGGGGGAGCGGGTATAGCAATCAGCCCCAGCATTTT
CSARDRLRGSGYSNQPQHF
>TRBJ2-7|many|.|TRBV5-1
TGCGCCAGCAGCTTGGCGGAGAGTTACGAGCAGTACTTC
CASSLAESYEQYF
>TRBJ2-3|.|TRBD2|TRBV7-2
TGTGCCAGCAGCTTACAACTAGCGGGAGGGCGTACGCAGTATTTT
CASSLQLAGGRTQYF
>TRBJ2-1|.|.|TRBV4-2
TGTGCCAGCAGCCAAGTTGGCCCGGGCCTGAAGCCTTCCTACAATGAGCAGTTCTTC
CASSQVGPGLKPSYNEQFF
>TRBJ2-7|.|TRBD2|TRBV6-6
TGTGCCAGCAGCCCCCTAGCGGGAACCGACGAGCAGTACTTC
CASSPLAGTDEQYF
>TRBJ2-5|few|.|TRBV10-3
TGTGCCATCAGTCTTTCTAGGGGTCAAGAGACCCAGTACTTC
CAISLSRGQETQYF
>TRBJ2-7|.|TRBD1|TRBV11-2
TGTGCCAGCAGCTTGACAGGGCTCGGTGTCCACGAGCAGTACTTC
CASSLTGLGVHEQYF
>TRBJ2-3|.|.|TRBV6-2/TRBV6-3
TGTGCCAGCAGAAGCAGGGGTGGCACAGATACGCAGTATTTT
CASRSRGGTDTQYF
>TRBJ2-3|.|.|TRBV9
TGTGCCAGCAGCGGGGGCAGAAATACGCAGTATTTT
CASSGGRNTQYF
>TRBJ1-6|.|TRBD1|TRBV2
TGTGCCAGCAGGATGACAGGGACGGCTTCACCCCTCCACTTT
CASRMTGTASPLHF
>TRBJ2-4|.|.|TRBV18
TGTGCCAGCTCACCAAAGAATATTGGGAACATTCAGTACTTC
CASSPKNIGNIQYF
>TRBJ2-5|few|TRBD2|TRBV13
TGTGCCAGCACCCCCGGGGGGGGTAAAGAGACCCAGTACTTC
CASTPGGGKETQYF
>TRBJ2-1|.|TRBD2|TRBV20-1
TGCAGTGCTCTAGCGGGAGTGGCCTACAATGAGCAGTTCTTC
CSALAGVAYNEQFF
>TRBJ2-7|.|TRBD2|TRBV7-2
TGTGCCAGCAGCTTAGGCGGGAGGGCGCCCGACTTC
CASSLGGRAPDF
>TRBJ2-5|.|TRBD2|TRBV11-2
TGTGCCAGCAGCGATGTGGGGGGGAGCCAAGACACCCAGTACTTC
CASSDVGGSQDTQYF
>TRBJ2-5|.|TRBD2|TRBV7-2
TGTGCCAGCAGCCCTCGTAGTAGCGGGAGGGGCCTACAAGAGACCCAGTACTTC
CASSPRSSGRGLQETQYF
>TRBJ2-3|.|TRBD1|TRBV27
TGTGCCAGCAGTTTATGGGCCAGGGGGTTCACAGATACGCAGTATTTT
CASSLWARGFTDTQYF
>TRBJ2-4|.|TRBD2|TRBV3-1
TGTGCCAGCAGCCAAGGACTAGCGGGAAGCCTTTCCATTCAGTACTTC
CASSQGLAGSLSIQYF
>TRBJ2-3|.|.|TRBV7-7
TGTGCCAGCAGCCCGGGGGCTGTAGATACGCAGTATTTT
CASSPGAVDTQYF
>TRBJ2-1|many|.|TRBV20-1
TGCAGTGCTAGAGATGACAATGAGCAGTTCTTC
CSARDDNEQFF
>TRBJ2-7|.|.|TRBV20-1
TGCAGTGCTAGTGGGGGTGTCCTAGGCTACGAGCAGTACTTC
CSASGGVLGYEQYF
>TRBJ2-4|few|.|TRBV20-1
TGCAGTGCTATTGGACCCCAGGGTAGCAAAAACATTCAGTACTTC
CSAIGPQGSKNIQYF
>TRBJ2-3|few|.|TRBV6-1
TGTGCCAGCAAACTCACCACAGATACGCAGTATTTT
CASKLTTDTQYF
>TRBJ2-7|many|.|TRBV28
TGTGCCAGCAGCTTATTCTACGAGCAGTACTTC
CASSLFYEQYF
>TRBJ1-4|.|.|TRBV28
TGTGCCAGCAGTATGGTTGCAACTAATGAAAAACTGTTTTTT
CASSMVATNEKLFF
>TRBJ2-3|few|TRBD2|TRBV7-9
TGTGCCAGCATCCTTCCCTTGGAGCGGGAGGCCGAGACAGATACGCAGTATTTT
CASILPLEREAETDTQYF
>TRBJ2-3|few|.|TRBV5-5
TGTGCCAGCAGCTTGGTACGGACACGACCTAGCACAGATACGCAGTATTTT
CASSLVRTRPSTDTQYF